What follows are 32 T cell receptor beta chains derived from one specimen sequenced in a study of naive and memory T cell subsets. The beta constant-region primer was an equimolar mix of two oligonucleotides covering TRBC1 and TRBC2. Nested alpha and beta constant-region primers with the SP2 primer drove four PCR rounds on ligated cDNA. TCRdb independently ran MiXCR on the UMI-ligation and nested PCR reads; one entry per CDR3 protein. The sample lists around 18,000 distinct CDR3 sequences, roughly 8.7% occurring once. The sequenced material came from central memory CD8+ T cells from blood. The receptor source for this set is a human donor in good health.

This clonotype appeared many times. This CDR3 reads CASSVVGNYGYTF. The CDR3 DNA is TGTGCCAGCAGCGTAGTGGGAAACTATGGCTACACCTTC. The chain couples TRBV9 to TRBJ1-2; D call uncertain. The CDR3 has 13 residues. Looked up from germline, CDR1 is SGDLS and CDR2 is YYNGEE. The ends were cut back, 0 bases at V and 2 bases at J, with 5 bases in the middle.

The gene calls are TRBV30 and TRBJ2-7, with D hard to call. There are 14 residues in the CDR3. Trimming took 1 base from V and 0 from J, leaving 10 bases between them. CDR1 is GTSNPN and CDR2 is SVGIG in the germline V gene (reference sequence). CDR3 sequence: CAWSEQLNSYEQYF. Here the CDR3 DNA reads TGTGCCTGGAGTGAACAGCTAAACTCCTACGAGCAGTACTTC.

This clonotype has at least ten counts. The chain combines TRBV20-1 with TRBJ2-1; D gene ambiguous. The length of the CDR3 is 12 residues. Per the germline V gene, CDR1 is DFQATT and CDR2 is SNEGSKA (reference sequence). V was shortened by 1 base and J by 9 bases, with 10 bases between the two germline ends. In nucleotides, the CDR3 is TGCAGTGCTAGAGCAATGGAATTTGAGCAGTTCTTC. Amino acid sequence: CSARAMEFEQFF.

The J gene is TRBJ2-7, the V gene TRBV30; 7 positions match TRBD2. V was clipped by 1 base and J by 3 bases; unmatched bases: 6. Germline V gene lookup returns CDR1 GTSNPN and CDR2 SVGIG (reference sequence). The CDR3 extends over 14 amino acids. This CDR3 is CAWSGYGGNYEQYF. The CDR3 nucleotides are TGTGCCTGGAGTGGGTACGGGGGGAACTACGAGCAGTACTTC.

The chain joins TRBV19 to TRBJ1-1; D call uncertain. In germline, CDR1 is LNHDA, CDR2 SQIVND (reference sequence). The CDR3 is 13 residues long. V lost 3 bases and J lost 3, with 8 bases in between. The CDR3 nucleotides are TGTGCCAGTAGTATCTTGGGGTACACTGAAGCTTTCTTT. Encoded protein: CASSILGYTEAFF.

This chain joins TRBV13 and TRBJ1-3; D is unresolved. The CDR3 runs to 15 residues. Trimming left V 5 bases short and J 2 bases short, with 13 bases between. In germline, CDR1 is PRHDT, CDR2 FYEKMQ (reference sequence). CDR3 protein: CASSPSILAGNTIYF. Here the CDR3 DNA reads TGTGCCAGCAGCCCGTCGATATTGGCTGGAAACACCATATATTTT.

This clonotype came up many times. In DNA form, the CDR3 reads TGTGCCAGCAGTTCCGCGGGACAGGGGTACGAGCAGTACTTC. Translated: CASSSAGQGYEQYF. The chain carries TRBV27 and TRBJ2-7; 10 bases line up with TRBD1. The ends lost 4 bases at V and 4 bases at J; junction bases unmatched: 4. The V gene's germline CDR1 is MNHEY and CDR2 SMNVEV (reference sequence). The CDR3 spans 14 residues.

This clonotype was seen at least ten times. CDR3 DNA sequence: TGTGCCAGCAGCTTAGGAGTTGGACAAGGGGAGGTTGAGCAGTTCTTC. Its translation: CASSLGVGQGEVEQFF. The rearrangement uses TRBV7-2 and TRBJ2-1; weak D call: TRBD2 (6 bases). The CDR3 extends over 16 amino acids. The V gene's germline CDR1 is SGHTA and CDR2 FQGNSA. V shed 1 base and J shed 9 bases, with 19 bases lying between them.

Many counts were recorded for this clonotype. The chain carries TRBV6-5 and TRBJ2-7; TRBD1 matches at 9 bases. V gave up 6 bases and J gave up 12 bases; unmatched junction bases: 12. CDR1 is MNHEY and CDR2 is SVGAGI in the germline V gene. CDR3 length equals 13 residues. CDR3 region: CASSSTGTGSLYF. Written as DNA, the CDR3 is TGTGCCAGCAGCAGCACCGGGACAGGGTCTCTGTACTTC.

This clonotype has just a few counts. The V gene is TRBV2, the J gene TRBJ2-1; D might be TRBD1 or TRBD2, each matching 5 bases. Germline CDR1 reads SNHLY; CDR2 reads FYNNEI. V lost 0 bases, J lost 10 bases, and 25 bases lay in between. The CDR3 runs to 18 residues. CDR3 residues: CASSEARSGSRRGDEQFF. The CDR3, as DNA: TGTGCCAGCAGTGAAGCTCGCTCAGGGTCTCGTCGTGGGGACGAGCAGTTCTTC. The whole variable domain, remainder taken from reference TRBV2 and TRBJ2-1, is EPEVTQTPSHQVTQMGQEVILRCVPISNHLYFYWYRQILGQKVEFLVSFYNNEISEKSEIFDDQFSVERPDGSNFTLKIRSTKLEDSAMYFCASSEARSGSRRGDEQFFGPGTRLTVL.

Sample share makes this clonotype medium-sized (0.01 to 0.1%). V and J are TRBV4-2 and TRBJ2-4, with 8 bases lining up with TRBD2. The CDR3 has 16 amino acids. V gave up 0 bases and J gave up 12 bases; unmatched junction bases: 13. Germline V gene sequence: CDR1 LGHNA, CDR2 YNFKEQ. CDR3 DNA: TGTGCCAGCAGCCAAGATGACGGGGGGGGCAGCCGGGATCAGTACTTC. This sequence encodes CASSQDDGGGSRDQYF.

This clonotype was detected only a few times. CDR3 nucleotides: TGCAGTGCTAGAGGCCAGGACAGGAGGGTAGAAAAACTGTTTTTT. This gives the protein CSARGQDRRVEKLFF. This rearrangement joins TRBV20-1 to TRBJ1-4; 7 bases match TRBD1. Germline V gives CDR1 DFQATT, CDR2 SNEGSKA (reference sequence). Trimming at V came to 1 base and at J to 8 bases, leaving 10 bases not matched to a gene. This CDR3 spans 15 amino acids.

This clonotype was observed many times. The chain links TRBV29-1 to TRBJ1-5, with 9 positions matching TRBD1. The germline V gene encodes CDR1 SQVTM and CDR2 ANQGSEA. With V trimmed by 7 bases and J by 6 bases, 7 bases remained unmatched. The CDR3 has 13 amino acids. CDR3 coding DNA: TGCAGCGCATCACAGGGGGCGGGTCAGCCCCAGCATTTT. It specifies CSASQGAGQPQHF.

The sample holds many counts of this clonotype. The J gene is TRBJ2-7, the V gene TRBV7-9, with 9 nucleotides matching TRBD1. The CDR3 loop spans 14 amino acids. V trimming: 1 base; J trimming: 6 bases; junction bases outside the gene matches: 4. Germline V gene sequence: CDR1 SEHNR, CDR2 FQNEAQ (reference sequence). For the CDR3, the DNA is TGTGCCAGCAGCTTAGTGGGGACAGGGTCCGAGCAGTACTTC. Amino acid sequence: CASSLVGTGSEQYF.

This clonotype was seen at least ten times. The CDR3 bases are TGTGCCAGCAGCGCCGACGGTAATTCACCCCTCCACTTT. This sequence encodes CASSADGNSPLHF. The V call is TRBV7-3, the J call TRBJ1-6; no firm D call. V was shortened by 5 bases and J by 6 bases, with 8 bases between the two germline ends. The germline gives CDR1 SGHTA, CDR2 FQGTGA. This CDR3 spans 13 amino acids.

The CDR3 loop reads CASSPGAPLGYTF. CDR3 DNA: TGTGCCAGCAGTCCCGGGGCCCCCCTTGGCTACACCTTC. V gene TRBV12-3 or TRBV12-4 combines with J gene TRBJ1-2, with D possibly matching TRBD1 (5 bases). The CDR3 spans 13 residues. Trimming stripped 5 bases from V and 7 bases from J, with 14 bases between.

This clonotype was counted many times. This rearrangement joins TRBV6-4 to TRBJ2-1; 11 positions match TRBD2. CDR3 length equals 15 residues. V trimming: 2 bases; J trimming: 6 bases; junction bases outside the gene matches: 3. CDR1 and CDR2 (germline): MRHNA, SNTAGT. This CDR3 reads CASSDGLAGGNEQFF. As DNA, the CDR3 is TGTGCCAGCAGTGACGGTCTAGCGGGAGGCAATGAGCAGTTCTTC.

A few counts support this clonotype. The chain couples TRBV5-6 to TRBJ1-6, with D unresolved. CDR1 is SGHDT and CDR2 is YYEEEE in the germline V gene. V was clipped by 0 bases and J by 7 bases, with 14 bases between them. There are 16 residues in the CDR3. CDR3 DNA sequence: TGTGCCAGCAGCTTGGGTGGCGGACGGCTAAATTCACCCCTCCACTTT. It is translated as CASSLGGGRLNSPLHF.

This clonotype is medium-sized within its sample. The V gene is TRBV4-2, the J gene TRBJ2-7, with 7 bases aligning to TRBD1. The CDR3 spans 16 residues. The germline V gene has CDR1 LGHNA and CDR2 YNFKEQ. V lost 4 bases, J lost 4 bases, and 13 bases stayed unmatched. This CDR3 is CASSPYPQGDEYEQYF. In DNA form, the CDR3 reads TGTGCCAGCAGCCCTTACCCCCAGGGGGATGAATACGAGCAGTACTTC.

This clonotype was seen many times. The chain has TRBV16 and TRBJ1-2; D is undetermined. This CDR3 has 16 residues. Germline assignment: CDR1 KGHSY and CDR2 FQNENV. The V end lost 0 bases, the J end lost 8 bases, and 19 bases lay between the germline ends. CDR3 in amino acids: CASSQSGGEFSTGYTF. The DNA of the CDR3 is TGTGCCAGCAGCCAATCGGGCGGGGAATTCTCGACGGGCTACACCTTC.

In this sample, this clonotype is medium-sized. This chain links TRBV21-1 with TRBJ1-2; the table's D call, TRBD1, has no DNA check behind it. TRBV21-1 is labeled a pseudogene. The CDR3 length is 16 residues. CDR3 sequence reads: CASSAVPGQGNYGYTF. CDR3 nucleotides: TGTGCCAGCAGCGCCGTCCCGGGACAGGGGAACTATGGCTACACCTTC.

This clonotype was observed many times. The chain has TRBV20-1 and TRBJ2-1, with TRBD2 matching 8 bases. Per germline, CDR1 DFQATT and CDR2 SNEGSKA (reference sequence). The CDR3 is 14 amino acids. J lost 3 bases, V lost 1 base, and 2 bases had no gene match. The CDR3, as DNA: TGCAGTGCTAGAGGGCTAGCGGGCTACAATGAGCAGTTCTTC. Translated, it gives CSARGLAGYNEQFF.

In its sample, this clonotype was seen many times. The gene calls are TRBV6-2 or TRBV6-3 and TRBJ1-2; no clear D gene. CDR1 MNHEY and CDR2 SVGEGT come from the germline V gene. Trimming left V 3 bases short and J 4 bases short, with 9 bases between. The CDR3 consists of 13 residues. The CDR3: CASSYSGGYGYTF. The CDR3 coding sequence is TGTGCCAGCAGTTATTCCGGCGGCTATGGCTACACCTTC.

For the CDR3, the DNA is TGTGCCAGCAGTTTAGGGAGACAGGGGGGAATCTATGGCTACACCTTC. Amino acids: CASSLGRQGGIYGYTF. The rearrangement links TRBV12-3 or TRBV12-4 to TRBJ1-2; TRBD1 matches 9 bases. The CDR3 has 16 residues. V was pared by 1 base and J by 4 bases, with 7 bases of the junction left unmatched.

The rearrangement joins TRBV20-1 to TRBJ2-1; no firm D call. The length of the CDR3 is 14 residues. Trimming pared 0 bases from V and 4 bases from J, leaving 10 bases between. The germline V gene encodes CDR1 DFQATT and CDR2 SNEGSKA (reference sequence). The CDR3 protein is CSARDTSQYNEQFF. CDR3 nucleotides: TGCAGTGCTAGAGACACCAGCCAGTACAATGAGCAGTTCTTC.

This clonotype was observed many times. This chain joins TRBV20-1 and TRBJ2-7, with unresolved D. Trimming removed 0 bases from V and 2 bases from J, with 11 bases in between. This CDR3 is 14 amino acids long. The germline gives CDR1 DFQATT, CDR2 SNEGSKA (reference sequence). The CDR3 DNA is TGCAGTGCTAGAGACGGACGTTCTACCTACGAGCAGTACTTC. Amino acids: CSARDGRSTYEQYF.

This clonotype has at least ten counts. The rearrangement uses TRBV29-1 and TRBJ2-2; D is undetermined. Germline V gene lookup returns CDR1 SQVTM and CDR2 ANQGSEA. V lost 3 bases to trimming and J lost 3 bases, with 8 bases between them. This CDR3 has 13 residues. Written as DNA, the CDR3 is TGCAGCGTTGAGGGCCATTACACCGGGGAGCTGTTTTTT. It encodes CSVEGHYTGELFF.

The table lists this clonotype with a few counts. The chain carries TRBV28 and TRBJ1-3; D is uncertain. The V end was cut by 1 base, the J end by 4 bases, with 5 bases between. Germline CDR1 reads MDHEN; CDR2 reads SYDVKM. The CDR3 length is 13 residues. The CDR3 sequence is CASSLFLGNTIYF. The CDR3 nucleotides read TGTGCCAGCAGTTTATTCTTGGGAAACACCATATATTTT. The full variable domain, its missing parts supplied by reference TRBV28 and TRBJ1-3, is DVKVTQSSRYLVKRTGEKVFLECVQDMDHENMFWYRQDPGLGLRLIYFSYDVKMKEKGDIPEGYSVSREKKERFSLILESASTNQTSMYLCASSLFLGNTIYFGEGSWLTVV.

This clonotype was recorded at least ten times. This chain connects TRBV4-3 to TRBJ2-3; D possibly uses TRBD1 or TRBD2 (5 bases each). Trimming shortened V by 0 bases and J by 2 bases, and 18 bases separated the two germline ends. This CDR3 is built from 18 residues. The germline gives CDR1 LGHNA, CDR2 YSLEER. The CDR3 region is CASSQEATGRTPTDTQYF. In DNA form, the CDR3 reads TGCGCCAGCAGCCAAGAAGCGACGGGGCGCACCCCCACAGATACGCAGTATTTT.

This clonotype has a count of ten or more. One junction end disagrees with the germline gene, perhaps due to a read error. The CDR3 nucleotides read TGTGCTAGCAGCTTCTCGGGCGGATACTACACCGGGGAGCTGTTTTTT. It yields the protein CASSFSGGYYTGELFF. The chain employs TRBV7-7 and TRBJ2-2; D remains ambiguous. Per the germline V gene, CDR1 is SSHAT and CDR2 is FNYEAQ (reference sequence). The CDR3 has 16 residues.

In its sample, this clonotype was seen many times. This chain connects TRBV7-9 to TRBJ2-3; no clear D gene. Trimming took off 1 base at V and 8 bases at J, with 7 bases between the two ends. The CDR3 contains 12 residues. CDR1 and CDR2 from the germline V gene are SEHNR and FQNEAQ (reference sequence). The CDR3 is CASSLDPGTQYF. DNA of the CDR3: TGTGCCAGCAGCTTAGATCCCGGTACGCAGTATTTT.

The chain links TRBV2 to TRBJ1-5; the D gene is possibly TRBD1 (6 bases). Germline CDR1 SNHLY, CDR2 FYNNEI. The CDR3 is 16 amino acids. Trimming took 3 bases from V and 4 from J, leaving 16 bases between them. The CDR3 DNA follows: TGTGCCAGCAGTGAGGGACTCCGGGGGACAAATCAGCCCCAGCATTTT. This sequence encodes CASSEGLRGTNQPQHF.